Shown below are 26 T cell receptor beta chains from a single sample sequenced in a study of metastatic and nonmetastatic thyroid tumors. There were no patients who had received any treatment before thyroid surgery. With MiXCR, TCRdb reprocessed the PCR reads. The table records about 6,900 clones, approximately 40% of them present only once. Material for sequencing was tumor tissue. These receptors all come from a female donor with papillary thyroid cancer or a benign thyroid nodule (not recorded which). Some clones in this sample may be carry-over from other donors' samples.

The chain recombines TRBV28 with TRBJ1-1; 7 nucleotides line up with TRBD1. V dropped 7 bases and J dropped 0; count of bases not matched to a gene: 5. Germline V lookup: CDR1 MDHEN, CDR2 SYDVKM. The CDR3 is 14 amino acids. In DNA, the CDR3 is TGTGCCAGCACCCGGGACAGCTTGAACACTGAAGCTTTCTTT. Its translation: CASTRDSLNTEAFF.

Sample share makes this clone medium-sized. The chain is built from TRBV11-2 and TRBJ2-4; 7 bases align to TRBD2. The V gene end was trimmed by 2 bases and the J gene end by 2 bases; junction bases not matched to a gene: 3. Germline loops: CDR1 SGHAT, CDR2 FQNNGV. There are 15 residues in the CDR3. In DNA, the CDR3 is TGTGCCAGCAGCTTAAATAGCGGGTCCAAAAACATTCAGTACTTC. Translation gives CASSLNSGSKNIQYF.

This clone appeared many times. A much larger clone sits a single nucleotide away, making a read error possible. This sample includes further DNA sequences coding for the same CDR3. The rearrangement joins TRBV29-1 to TRBJ1-5; D uncertain. Looked up from germline, CDR1 is SQVTM and CDR2 is ANQGSEA. The CDR3 has 12 amino acids. The chain's CDR3 is CSVTANNRPQHF. Written as DNA, the CDR3 is TGCAGCGTTACAGCGAACAATCGGCCCCAGCATTTT. Full variable domain (missing parts from reference TRBV29-1 and TRBJ1-5): SAVISQKPSRDICQRGTSLTIQCQVDSQVTMMFWYRQQPGQSLTLIATANQGSEATYESGFVIDKFPISRPNLTFSTLTVSNMSPEDSSIYLCSVTANNRPQHFGDGTRLSIL.

This clone was detected a few times. The chain combines TRBV28 with TRBJ1-3, with D unresolved. V lost 6 bases, J lost 2 bases, and 8 bases lay in between. The CDR3 contains 13 residues. Germline CDR1 and CDR2: MDHEN and SYDVKM. CDR3 protein: CASSTLPGNTIYF. The DNA of the CDR3 is TGTGCCAGCAGCACCCTCCCTGGAAACACCATATATTTT.

In its sample, this clone is large. The chain employs TRBV6-1 and TRBJ2-7, with no clear D. Deletions cut 5 bases from V and 2 bases from J, with 16 bases between. The CDR3 consists of 15 residues. Germline CDR1 is MNHNS and CDR2 is SASEGT. CDR3 nucleotides: TGTGCCAGCAGTACTGTCCCTGGGAAAGCCTACGAGCAGTACTTC. Its protein is CASSTVPGKAYEQYF.

This clone has a single count. The genes are TRBV5-1 and TRBJ2-1, with 9 bases aligning to TRBD1. Looked up from germline, CDR1 is SGHRS and CDR2 is YFSETQ. The CDR3 has 15 residues. The trim removed 3 bases at V and 2 bases at J, leaving 3 bases unmatched. The DNA for the CDR3 is TGCGCCAGCAGCTCGGGACAGGGAACCTACAATGAGCAGTTCTTC. Translated, it gives CASSSGQGTYNEQFF.

The chain recombines TRBV20-1 with TRBJ2-7; 10 bases are a match to TRBD1. CDR3 length: 15 amino acids. Germline-derived CDR1 and CDR2 are DFQATT and SNEGSKA (reference sequence). J was trimmed by 0 bases and V by 5 bases; bases with no gene match: 7. The CDR3 spells CSASGTGATSYEQYF. The CDR3 DNA reads TGCAGTGCTTCCGGGACAGGGGCGACCTCCTACGAGCAGTACTTC.

This clone was observed a few times. One end of the junction does not line up with germline, which may come from a read error. V usage is TRBV19 and J usage is TRBJ2-7; 8 nucleotides line up with TRBD2. This CDR3 contains 15 residues. Germline V gene sequence: CDR1 LNHDA, CDR2 SQIVND (reference sequence). The CDR3 DNA sequence: TGTTCCAGTAGTGGGGGCGGGAGGTTGACCTACGAGCAGTACTTC. The encoded protein is CSSSGGGRLTYEQYF.

This clone was recorded a few times. CDR3 sequence reads: CASSVNGADTGELFF. The CDR3 DNA reads TGTGCCAGCAGTGTAAACGGGGCGGATACCGGGGAGCTGTTTTTT. The chain combines TRBV6-4 with TRBJ2-2, with D perhaps TRBD1 or TRBD2 (5 bases each). Germline CDR1 and CDR2: MRHNA and SNTAGT. The ends were cut back, 4 bases at V and 5 bases at J, with 14 bases in the middle. The CDR3 contains 15 residues.

V gene TRBV19 combines with J gene TRBJ2-1, with D unclear. This CDR3 spans 13 amino acids. CDR1 and CDR2 from the germline V gene are LNHDA and SQIVND (reference sequence). Trimming stripped 3 bases from V and 7 bases from J, with 10 bases between. DNA for the CDR3: TGTGCCAGTAGTATCTTTCCCTCAAATGAGCAGTTCTTC. Its translation: CASSIFPSNEQFF. The variable domain in full, completed from reference TRBV19 and TRBJ2-1, reads DGGITQSPKYLFRKEGQNVTLSCEQNLNHDAMYWYRQDPGQGLRLIYYSQIVNDFQKGDIAEGYSVSREKKESFPLTVTSAQKNPTAFYLCASSIFPSNEQFFGPGTRLTVL.

In its sample, this clone was seen a few times. CDR3 residues: CASSETSGNTGELFF. For the CDR3, the DNA is TGTGCCAGCAGTGAAACTAGCGGCAACACCGGGGAGCTGTTTTTT. This rearrangement joins TRBV6-1 to TRBJ2-2; 8 bases are shared with TRBD2. Germline V CDR1 and CDR2: MNHNS, SASEGT. This CDR3 has 15 amino acids. V was clipped by 2 bases and J by 2 bases; unmatched bases: 1.

This clone is medium-sized (0.01 to 0.1%) by share. The V call is TRBV2, the J call TRBJ1-2; maybe TRBD1 (6 bases). Germline V gene lookup returns CDR1 SNHLY and CDR2 FYNNEI. The ends were cut back, 4 bases at V and 13 bases at J, with 16 bases in the middle. The CDR3 loop spans 12 amino acids. CDR3 amino acids: CASSGTGGTGTF. CDR3 DNA: TGTGCCAGCAGTGGGACCGGGGGCACAGGCACCTTC.

This clone was seen only a few times. Other DNA sequences of this sample code for an identical CDR3. The chain is built from TRBV28 and TRBJ2-7, with TRBD1 identical over 12 bases. CDR1 and CDR2 (germline): MDHEN, SYDVKM. V dropped 7 bases and J dropped 6; count of bases not matched to a gene: 7. The CDR3 contains 14 residues. CDR3 amino acids: CASTLGTGGSEQYF. The CDR3 DNA sequence: TGTGCCAGCACCTTGGGGACAGGGGGCTCCGAGCAGTACTTC.

In its sample, this clone was seen a few times. The CDR3 reads CASSYSSPGGGPLYTQYF. The CDR3 DNA reads as TGTGCCAGCAGTTACTCGAGCCCTGGGGGAGGGCCCCTCTATACGCAGTATTTT. The genes are TRBV6-5 and TRBJ2-3, with 7 bases matching TRBD2. CDR3 length: 18 residues. In germline, CDR1 is MNHEY, CDR2 SVGAGI. V was pared by 0 bases and J by 7 bases, with 16 bases of the junction left unmatched.

The count of this clone is one. At one boundary the junction diverges from the germline segment, which might be a read error. V gene TRBV4-2 combines with J gene TRBJ2-1, with a weak D call TRBD2 (6 bases). Germline V gene lookup returns CDR1 LGHNA and CDR2 YNFKEQ. The CDR3 has 16 amino acids. The CDR3 region is CASSQISGLSSNEQFF. Written as DNA, the CDR3 is TGTGCCAGCAGCCAGATCAGCGGGCTTTCCTCCAATGAGCAGTTCTTC.

By proportion, this clone is large. The CDR3 region is CASGVVIGGTDTQYF. As DNA, the CDR3 is TGTGCCAGTGGGGTTGTGATTGGGGGCACAGATACGCAGTATTTT. V gene TRBV6-1 combines with J gene TRBJ2-3; D unresolved. The CDR3 contains 15 residues. Per the germline V gene, CDR1 is MNHNS and CDR2 is SASEGT. Deletions cut 9 bases from V and 1 base from J, with 17 bases between.

This clone was seen a few times. A read error may produce the germline difference seen at one junction end. The chain employs TRBV6-9 and TRBJ2-7; 7 bases agree with TRBD2. Germline lookup yields CDR1 MNHGY and CDR2 SVAAGI. This CDR3 has 15 residues. The CDR3 nucleotides read TGTGCCAGCAGTGCCCACACTAGCGACTCCTACGAGCAGTGCTTC. It translates to CASSAHTSDSYEQCF.

The J gene is TRBJ2-7, the V gene TRBV5-1, with TRBD1 identical over 11 bases. The CDR3 totals 14 residues. J gave up 2 bases and V 3 bases, and 1 base lay outside the gene matches. Looked up from germline, CDR1 is SGHRS and CDR2 is YFSETQ. Written as DNA, the CDR3 is TGCGCCAGCAGCTGGGGACAGGGGGCCTACGAGCAGTACTTC. It encodes CASSWGQGAYEQYF.

By frequency in the sample, this clone is medium-sized. The V gene is TRBV2, the J gene TRBJ1-4; 8 bases are a match to TRBD1. Germline-derived CDR1 and CDR2 are SNHLY and FYNNEI. This CDR3 region has 15 residues. Unmatched junction bases numbered 6, after V lost 6 bases and J lost 3 bases. CDR3 DNA sequence: TGTGCCAGCAGCAACCCAGGGGGCTCTAATGAAAAACTGTTTTTT. This translates into CASSNPGGSNEKLFF.

In its sample, this clone ranks as medium-sized. V is TRBV27 and J is TRBJ2-7, with no clear D. V was cut by 8 bases and J by 1 base, with 12 bases left in between. Germline loops: CDR1 MNHEY, CDR2 SMNVEV (reference sequence). There are 13 residues in the CDR3. CDR3 nucleotide sequence: TGTGCCAGCGGAAAGTCACAGTCCTACGAGCAGTACTTC. Protein sequence: CASGKSQSYEQYF.

This chain uses TRBV9 with TRBJ2-7, with D hard to call. This CDR3 comprises 15 residues. Between the trimmed V and J ends, which lost 0 bases and 2 bases, there was a span of 12 bases. CDR1 and CDR2 from the germline V gene are SGDLS and YYNGEE. CDR3 region: CASSVDWTDTYEQYF. The CDR3 bases are TGTGCCAGCAGCGTAGATTGGACCGACACCTACGAGCAGTACTTC.

This clone appeared once. The rearrangement joins TRBV11-2 to TRBJ1-2; 7 nucleotides match TRBD1. After removal of 0 bases from V and 4 bases from J, the junction contained 8 bases not matched to a gene. The CDR3 runs to 16 residues. Per germline, CDR1 SGHAT and CDR2 FQNNGV. CDR3 DNA: TGTGCCAGCAGCTTAGATCTTGCAGGGGGTGGCTATGGCTACACCTTC. It codes for CASSLDLAGGGYGYTF.

This chain joins TRBV5-1 and TRBJ2-7; 7 bases fit TRBD2. V trimming: 1 base; J trimming: 3 bases; junction bases outside the gene matches: 1. Looked up from germline, CDR1 is SGHRS and CDR2 is YFSETQ. CDR3 length equals 13 residues. CDR3 sequence: CASSLPSGYEQYF. The CDR3 nucleotides are TGCGCCAGCAGCTTGCCTAGCGGCTACGAGCAGTACTTC.

In its sample, this clone is medium-sized. The germline gene is not matched at one end of the junction; a read error may be the cause. V is TRBV20-1 and J is TRBJ2-2; D is unresolved. The CDR3 is made up of 12 amino acids. CDR1 and CDR2 from the germline V gene are DFQATT and SNEGSKA (reference sequence). The CDR3 region has the DNA TGCAGTTCTAGACATCCCCCCGGGGAGCTGTTTTTT. As protein: CSSRHPPGELFF.

This clone is medium-sized in the sample. V and J are TRBV19 and TRBJ2-7; D remains unclear. The CDR3 totals 13 residues. V was pared by 0 bases and J by 6 bases, with 9 bases between. Germline V gives CDR1 LNHDA, CDR2 SQIVND (reference sequence). CDR3 coding DNA: TGTGCCAGTAGTATAGATCTTGGGTTCGAGCAGTACTTC. Translated: CASSIDLGFEQYF.

The chain has TRBV20-1 and TRBJ2-7; TRBD2 might be the D (6 bases). Trimming took off 1 base at V and 5 bases at J, with 6 bases between the two ends. CDR1 is DFQATT and CDR2 is SNEGSKA in the germline V gene (reference sequence). The CDR3 length is 11 residues. CDR3 residues: CSARGRDEQYF. CDR3 nucleotides: TGCAGTGCTAGAGGGAGGGACGAGCAGTACTTC.